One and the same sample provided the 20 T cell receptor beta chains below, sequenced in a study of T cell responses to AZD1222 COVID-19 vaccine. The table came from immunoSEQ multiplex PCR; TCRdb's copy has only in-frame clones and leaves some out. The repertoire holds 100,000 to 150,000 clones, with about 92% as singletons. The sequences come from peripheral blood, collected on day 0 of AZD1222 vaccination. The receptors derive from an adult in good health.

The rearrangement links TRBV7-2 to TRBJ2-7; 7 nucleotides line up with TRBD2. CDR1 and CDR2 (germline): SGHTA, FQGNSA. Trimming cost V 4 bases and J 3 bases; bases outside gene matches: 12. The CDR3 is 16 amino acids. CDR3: CASSWGRGLGNYEQYF. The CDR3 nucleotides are TGTGCCAGCAGCTGGGGGAGGGGTCTCGGGAACTACGAGCAGTACTTC.

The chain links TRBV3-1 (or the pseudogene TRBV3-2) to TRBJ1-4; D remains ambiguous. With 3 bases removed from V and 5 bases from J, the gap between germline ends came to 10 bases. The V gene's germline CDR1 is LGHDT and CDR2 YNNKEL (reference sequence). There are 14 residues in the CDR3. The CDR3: CASSHLTQNEKLFF. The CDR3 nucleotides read TGTGCCAGCAGCCACCTGACCCAAAATGAAAAACTGTTTTTT.

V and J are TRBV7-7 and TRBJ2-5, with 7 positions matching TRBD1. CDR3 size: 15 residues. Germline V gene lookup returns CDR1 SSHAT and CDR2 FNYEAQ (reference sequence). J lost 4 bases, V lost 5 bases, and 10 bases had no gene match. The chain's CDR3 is CASSRYRDSRETQYF. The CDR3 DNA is TGTGCCAGCAGCAGATACCGGGACAGCAGAGAGACCCAGTACTTC.

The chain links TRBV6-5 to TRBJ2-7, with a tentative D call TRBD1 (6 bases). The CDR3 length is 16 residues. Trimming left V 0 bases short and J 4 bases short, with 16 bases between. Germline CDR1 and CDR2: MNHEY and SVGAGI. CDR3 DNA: TGTGCCAGCAGTTACTCTGTCTTACAGGGTCGGTACGAGCAGTACTTC. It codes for CASSYSVLQGRYEQYF.

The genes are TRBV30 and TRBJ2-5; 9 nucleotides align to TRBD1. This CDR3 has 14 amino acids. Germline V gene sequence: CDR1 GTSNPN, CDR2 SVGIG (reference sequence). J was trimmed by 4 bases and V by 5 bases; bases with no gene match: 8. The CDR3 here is CAWGLQGATETQYF. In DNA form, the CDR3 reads TGTGCCTGGGGATTACAGGGGGCAACAGAGACCCAGTACTTC. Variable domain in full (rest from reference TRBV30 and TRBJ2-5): SQTIHQWPATLVQPVGSPLSLECTVEGTSNPNLYWYRQAAGRGLQLLFYSVGIGQISSEVPQNLSASRPQDRQFILSSKKLLLSDSGFYLCAWGLQGATETQYFGPGTRLLVL.

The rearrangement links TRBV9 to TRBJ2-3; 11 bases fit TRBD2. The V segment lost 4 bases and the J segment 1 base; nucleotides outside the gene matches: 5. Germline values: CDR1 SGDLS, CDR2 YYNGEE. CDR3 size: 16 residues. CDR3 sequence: CASSPYSGRGTDTQYF. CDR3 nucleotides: TGTGCCAGCAGCCCGTATAGCGGGAGGGGCACAGATACGCAGTATTTT.

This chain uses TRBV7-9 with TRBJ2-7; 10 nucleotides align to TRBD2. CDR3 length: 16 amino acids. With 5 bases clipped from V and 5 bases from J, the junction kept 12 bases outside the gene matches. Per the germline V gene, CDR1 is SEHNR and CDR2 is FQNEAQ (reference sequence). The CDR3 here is CASSPTLAGASHEQYF. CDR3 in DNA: TGTGCCAGCAGCCCGACCCTAGCGGGAGCTTCCCACGAGCAGTACTTC.

DNA for the CDR3: TGCAGCGTCAAGCGGAGTGGTTCCTACGAGCAGTACTTC. Its protein product is CSVKRSGSYEQYF. The genes are TRBV29-1 and TRBJ2-7, with a tentative D call TRBD2 (5 bases). V was shortened by 6 bases and J by 1 base, with 13 bases between the two germline ends. The CDR3 contains 13 residues. Germline loops: CDR1 SQVTM, CDR2 ANQGSEA.

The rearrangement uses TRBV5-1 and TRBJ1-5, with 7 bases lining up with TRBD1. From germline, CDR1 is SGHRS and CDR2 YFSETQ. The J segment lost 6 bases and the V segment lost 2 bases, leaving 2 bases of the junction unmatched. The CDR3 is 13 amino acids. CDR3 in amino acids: CASSLQGPQPQHF. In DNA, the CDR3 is TGCGCCAGCAGCTTACAGGGGCCTCAGCCCCAGCATTTT. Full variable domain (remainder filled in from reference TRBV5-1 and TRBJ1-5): KAGVTQTPRYLIKTRGQQVTLSCSPISGHRSVSWYQQTPGQGLQFLFEYFSETQRNKGNFPGRFSGRQFSNSRSEMNVSTLELGDSALYLCASSLQGPQPQHFGDGTRLSIL.

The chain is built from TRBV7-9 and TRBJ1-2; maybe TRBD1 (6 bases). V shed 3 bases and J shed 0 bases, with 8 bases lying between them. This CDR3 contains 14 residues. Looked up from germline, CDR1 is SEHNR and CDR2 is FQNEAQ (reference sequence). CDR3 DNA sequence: TGTGCCAGCAGCTTTGGGGGCACTAACTATGGCTACACCTTC. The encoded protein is CASSFGGTNYGYTF.

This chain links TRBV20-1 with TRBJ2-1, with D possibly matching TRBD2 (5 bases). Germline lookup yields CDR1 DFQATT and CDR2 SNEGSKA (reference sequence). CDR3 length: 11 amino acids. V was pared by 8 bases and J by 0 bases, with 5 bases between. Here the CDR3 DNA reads TGCAGTAGCGGCTCCTACAATGAGCAGTTCTTC. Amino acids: CSSGSYNEQFF.

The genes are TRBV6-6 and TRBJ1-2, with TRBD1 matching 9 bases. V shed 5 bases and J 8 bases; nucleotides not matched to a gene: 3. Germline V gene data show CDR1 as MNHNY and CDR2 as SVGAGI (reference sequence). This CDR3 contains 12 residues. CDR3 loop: CASSTGTGGYTF. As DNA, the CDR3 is TGTGCCAGCAGTACCGGGACAGGGGGCTACACCTTC.

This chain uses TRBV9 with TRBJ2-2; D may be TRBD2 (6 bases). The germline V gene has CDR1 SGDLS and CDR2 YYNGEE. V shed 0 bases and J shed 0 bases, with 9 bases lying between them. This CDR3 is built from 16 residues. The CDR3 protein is CASSVGRTTNTGELFF. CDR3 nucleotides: TGTGCCAGCAGCGTAGGAAGGACTACGAACACCGGGGAGCTGTTTTTT. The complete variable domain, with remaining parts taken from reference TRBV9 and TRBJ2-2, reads DSGVTQTPKHLITATGQRVTLRCSPRSGDLSVYWYQQSLDQGLQFLIQYYNGEERAKGNILERFSAQQFPDLHSELNLSSLELGDSALYFCASSVGRTTNTGELFFGEGSRLTVL.

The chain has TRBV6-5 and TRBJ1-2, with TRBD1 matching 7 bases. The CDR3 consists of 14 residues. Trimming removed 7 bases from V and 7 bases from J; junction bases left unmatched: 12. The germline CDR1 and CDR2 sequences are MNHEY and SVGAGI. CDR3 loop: CASNPTGSFSGYTF. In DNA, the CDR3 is TGTGCCAGCAACCCGACAGGGTCGTTTAGTGGCTACACCTTC.

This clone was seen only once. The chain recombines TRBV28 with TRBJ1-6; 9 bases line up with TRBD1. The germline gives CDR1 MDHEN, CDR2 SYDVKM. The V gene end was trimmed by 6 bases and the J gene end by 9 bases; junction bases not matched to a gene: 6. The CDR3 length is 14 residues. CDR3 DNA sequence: TGTGCCAGCAGCATCGGACAGGGGTTTTCACCCCTCCACTTT. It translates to CASSIGQGFSPLHF.

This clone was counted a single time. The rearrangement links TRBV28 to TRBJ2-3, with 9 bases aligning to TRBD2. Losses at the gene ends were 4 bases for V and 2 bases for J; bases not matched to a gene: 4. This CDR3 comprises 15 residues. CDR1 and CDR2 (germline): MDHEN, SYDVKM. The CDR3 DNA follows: TGTGCCAGCAGTTCACCGGGACTAGCCACAGATACGCAGTATTTT. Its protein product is CASSSPGLATDTQYF.

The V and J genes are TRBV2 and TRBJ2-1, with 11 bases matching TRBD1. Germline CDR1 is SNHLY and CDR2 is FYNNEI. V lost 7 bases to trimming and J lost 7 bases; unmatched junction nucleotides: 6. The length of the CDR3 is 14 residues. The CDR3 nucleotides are TGTGCCAGCAATTGGGGGACAGGGGGGAATGAGCAGTTCTTC. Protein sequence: CASNWGTGGNEQFF.

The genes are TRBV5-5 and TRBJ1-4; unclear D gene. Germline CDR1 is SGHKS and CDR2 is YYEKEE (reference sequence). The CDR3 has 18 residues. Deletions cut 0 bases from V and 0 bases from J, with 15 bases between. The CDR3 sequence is CASSLGWIATTTNEKLFF. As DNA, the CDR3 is TGTGCCAGCAGCTTGGGATGGATAGCAACAACAACTAATGAAAAACTGTTTTTT. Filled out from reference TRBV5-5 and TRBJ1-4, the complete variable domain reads DAGVTQSPTHLIKTRGQQVTLRCSPISGHKSVSWYQQVLGQGPQFIFQYYEKEERGRGNFPDRFSARQFPNYSSELNVNALLLGDSALYLCASSLGWIATTTNEKLFFGSGTQLSVL.

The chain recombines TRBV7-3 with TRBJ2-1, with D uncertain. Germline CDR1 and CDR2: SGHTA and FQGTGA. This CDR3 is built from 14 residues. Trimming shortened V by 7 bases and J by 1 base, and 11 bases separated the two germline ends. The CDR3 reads CASTKVDSYNEQFF. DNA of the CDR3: TGTGCCAGCACCAAGGTTGATTCCTACAATGAGCAGTTCTTC.

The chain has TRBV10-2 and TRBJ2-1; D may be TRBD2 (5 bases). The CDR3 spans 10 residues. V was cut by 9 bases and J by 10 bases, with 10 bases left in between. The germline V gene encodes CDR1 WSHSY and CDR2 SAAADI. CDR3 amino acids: CASFEREQFF. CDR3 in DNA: TGCGCCAGTTTTGAGCGGGAGCAGTTCTTC.